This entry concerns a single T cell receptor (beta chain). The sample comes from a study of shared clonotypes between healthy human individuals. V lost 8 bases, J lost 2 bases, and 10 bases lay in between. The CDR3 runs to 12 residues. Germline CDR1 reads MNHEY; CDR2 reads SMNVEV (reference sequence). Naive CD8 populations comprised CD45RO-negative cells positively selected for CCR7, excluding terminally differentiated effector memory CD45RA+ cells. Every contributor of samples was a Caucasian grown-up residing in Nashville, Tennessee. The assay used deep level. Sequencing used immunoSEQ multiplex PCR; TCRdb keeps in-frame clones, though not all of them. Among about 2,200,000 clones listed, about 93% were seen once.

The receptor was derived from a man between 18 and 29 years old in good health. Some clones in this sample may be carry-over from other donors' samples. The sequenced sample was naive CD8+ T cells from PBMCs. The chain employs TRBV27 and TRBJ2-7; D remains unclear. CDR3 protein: CASGYNTYEQYF. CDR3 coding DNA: TGTGCCAGCGGCTATAATACCTACGAGCAGTACTTC.